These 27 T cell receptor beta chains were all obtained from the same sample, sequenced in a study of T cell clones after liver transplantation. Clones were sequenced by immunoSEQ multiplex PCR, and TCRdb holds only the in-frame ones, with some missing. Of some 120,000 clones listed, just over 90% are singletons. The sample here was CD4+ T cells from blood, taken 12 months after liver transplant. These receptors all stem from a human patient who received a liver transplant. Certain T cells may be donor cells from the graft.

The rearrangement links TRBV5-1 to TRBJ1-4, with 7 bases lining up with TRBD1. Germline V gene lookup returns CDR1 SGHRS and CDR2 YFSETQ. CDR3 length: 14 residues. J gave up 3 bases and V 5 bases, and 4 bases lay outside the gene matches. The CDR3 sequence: CASRQQGSNEKLFF. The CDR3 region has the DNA TGCGCCAGCAGGCAACAGGGGTCTAATGAAAAACTGTTTTTT.

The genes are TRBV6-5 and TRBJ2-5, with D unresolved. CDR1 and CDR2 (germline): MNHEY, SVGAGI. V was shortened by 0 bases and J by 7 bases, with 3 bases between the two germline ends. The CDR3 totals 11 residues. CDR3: CASSYSGTQYF. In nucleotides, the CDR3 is TGTGCCAGCAGTTACTCTGGGACCCAGTACTTC.

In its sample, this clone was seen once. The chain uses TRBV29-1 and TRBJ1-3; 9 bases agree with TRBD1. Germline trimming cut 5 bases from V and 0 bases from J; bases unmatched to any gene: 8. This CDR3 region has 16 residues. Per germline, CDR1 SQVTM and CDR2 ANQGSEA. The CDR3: CSVRGQGPFSGNTIYF. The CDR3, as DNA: TGCAGCGTTCGGGGACAGGGCCCCTTCTCTGGAAACACCATATATTTT.

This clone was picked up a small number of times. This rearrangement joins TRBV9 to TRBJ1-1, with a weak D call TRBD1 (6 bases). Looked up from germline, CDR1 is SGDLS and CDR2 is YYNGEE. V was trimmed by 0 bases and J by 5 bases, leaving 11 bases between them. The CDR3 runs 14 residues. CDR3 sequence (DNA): TGTGCCAGCAGCGTAGTAGGGGGTGCGACTGAAGCTTTCTTT. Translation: CASSVVGGATEAFF.

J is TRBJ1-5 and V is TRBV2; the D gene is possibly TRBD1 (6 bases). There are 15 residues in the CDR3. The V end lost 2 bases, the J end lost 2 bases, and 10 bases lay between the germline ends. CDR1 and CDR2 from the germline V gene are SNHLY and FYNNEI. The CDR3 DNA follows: TGTGCCAGCAGTGAACATGGGACACGCAATCAGCCCCAGCATTTT. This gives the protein CASSEHGTRNQPQHF.

CDR3 nucleotides: TGTGCCAGCAGGCTAGAGACAGGGTCCGGGGAGCTGTTTTTT. The encoded protein is CASRLETGSGELFF. The chain recombines TRBV5-4 with TRBJ2-2; 7 bases agree with TRBD1. The germline gives CDR1 SGHNT, CDR2 YYREEE (reference sequence). This CDR3 region has 14 residues. V lost 5 bases and J lost 6; bases outside the gene matches: 7.

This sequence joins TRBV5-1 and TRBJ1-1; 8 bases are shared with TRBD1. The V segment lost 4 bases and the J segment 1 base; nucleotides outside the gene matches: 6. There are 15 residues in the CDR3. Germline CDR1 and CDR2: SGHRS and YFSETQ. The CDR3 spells CASSRTGTGNTEAFF. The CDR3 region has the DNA TGCGCCAGCAGCCGAACAGGGACAGGGAACACTGAAGCTTTCTTT.

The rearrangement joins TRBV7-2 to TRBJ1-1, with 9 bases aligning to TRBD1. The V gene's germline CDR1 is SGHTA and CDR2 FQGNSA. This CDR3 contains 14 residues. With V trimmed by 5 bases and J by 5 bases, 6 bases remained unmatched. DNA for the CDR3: TGTGCCAGCAGCCGTAGACAGGGGGGAACTGAAGCTTTCTTT. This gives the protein CASSRRQGGTEAFF. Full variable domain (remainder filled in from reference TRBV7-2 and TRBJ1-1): GAGVSQSPSNKVTEKGKDVELRCDPISGHTALYWYRQSLGQGLEFLIYFQGNSAPDKSGLPSDRFSAERTGGSVSTLTIQRTQQEDSAVYLCASSRRQGGTEAFFGQGTRLTVV.

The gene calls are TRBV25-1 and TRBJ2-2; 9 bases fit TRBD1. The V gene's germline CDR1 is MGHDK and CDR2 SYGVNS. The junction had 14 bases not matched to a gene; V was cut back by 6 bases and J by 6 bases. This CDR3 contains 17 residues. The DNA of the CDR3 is TGTGCCAGCAGGGATTCCGAACAGGGGGCAGTTGCCGGGGAGCTGTTTTTT. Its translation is CASRDSEQGAVAGELFF. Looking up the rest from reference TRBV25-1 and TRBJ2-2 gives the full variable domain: EADIYQTPRYLVIGTGKKITLECSQTMGHDKMYWYQQDPGMELHLIHYSYGVNSTEKGDLSSESTVSRIRTEHFPLTLESARPSHTSQYLCASRDSEQGAVAGELFFGEGSRLTVL.

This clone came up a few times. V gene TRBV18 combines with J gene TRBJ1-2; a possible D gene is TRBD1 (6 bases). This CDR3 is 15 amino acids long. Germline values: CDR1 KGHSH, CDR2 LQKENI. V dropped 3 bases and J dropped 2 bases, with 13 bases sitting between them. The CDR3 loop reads CASSPEGGINYGYTF. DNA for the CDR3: TGTGCCAGCTCACCGGAAGGGGGGATCAACTATGGCTACACCTTC.

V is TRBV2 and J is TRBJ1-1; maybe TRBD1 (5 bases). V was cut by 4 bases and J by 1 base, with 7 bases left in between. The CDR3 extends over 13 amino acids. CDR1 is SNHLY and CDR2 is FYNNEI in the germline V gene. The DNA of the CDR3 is TGTGCCAGCAGTGGAGACAGGAACACTGAAGCTTTCTTT. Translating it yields CASSGDRNTEAFF.

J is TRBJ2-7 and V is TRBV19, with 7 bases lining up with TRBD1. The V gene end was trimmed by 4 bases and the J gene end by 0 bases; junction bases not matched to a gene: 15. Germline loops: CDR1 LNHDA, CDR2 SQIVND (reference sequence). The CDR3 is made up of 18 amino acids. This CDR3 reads CASSTDRTDRRSSYEQYF. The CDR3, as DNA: TGTGCCAGTAGTACGGATCGGACGGACAGGAGGAGCTCCTACGAGCAGTACTTC. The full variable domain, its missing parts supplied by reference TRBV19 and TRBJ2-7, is DGGITQSPKYLFRKEGQNVTLSCEQNLNHDAMYWYRQDPGQGLRLIYYSQIVNDFQKGDIAEGYSVSREKKESFPLTVTSAQKNPTAFYLCASSTDRTDRRSSYEQYFGPGTRLTVT.

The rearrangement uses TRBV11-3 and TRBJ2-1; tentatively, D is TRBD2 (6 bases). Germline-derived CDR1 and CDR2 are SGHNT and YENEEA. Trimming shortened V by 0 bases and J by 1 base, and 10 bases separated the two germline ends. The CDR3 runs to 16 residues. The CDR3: CASSLDRGRSYNEQFF. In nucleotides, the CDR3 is TGTGCCAGCAGCTTAGATCGGGGGAGGTCCTACAATGAGCAGTTCTTC.

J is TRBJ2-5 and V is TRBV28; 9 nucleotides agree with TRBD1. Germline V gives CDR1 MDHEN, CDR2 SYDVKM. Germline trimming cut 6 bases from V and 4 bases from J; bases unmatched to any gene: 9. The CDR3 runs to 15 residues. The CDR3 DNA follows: TGTGCCAGCAGGTTCGATACAGGGGGCGGAGAGACCCAGTACTTC. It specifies CASRFDTGGGETQYF. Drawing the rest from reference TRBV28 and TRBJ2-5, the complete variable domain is DVKVTQSSRYLVKRTGEKVFLECVQDMDHENMFWYRQDPGLGLRLIYFSYDVKMKEKGDIPEGYSVSREKKERFSLILESASTNQTSMYLCASRFDTGGGETQYFGPGTRLLVL.

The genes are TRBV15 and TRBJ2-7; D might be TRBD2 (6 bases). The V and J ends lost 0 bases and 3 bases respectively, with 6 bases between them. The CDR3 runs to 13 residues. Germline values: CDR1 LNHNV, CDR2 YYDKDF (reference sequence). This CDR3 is CATSREAGYEQYF. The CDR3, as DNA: TGTGCCACCAGCAGAGAAGCGGGCTACGAGCAGTACTTC.

The CDR3 loop reads CASSFGSRIGDTGELFF. CDR3 sequence (DNA): TGCGCCAGCAGCTTTGGGTCTCGGATTGGTGACACCGGGGAGCTGTTTTTT. The V call is TRBV5-1, the J call TRBJ2-2; D is undetermined. Deletions cut 2 bases from V and 3 bases from J, with 17 bases between. Germline V gives CDR1 SGHRS, CDR2 YFSETQ. The CDR3 is 17 residues long. Using reference TRBV5-1 and TRBJ2-2 for the parts outside the CDR3, the full variable domain is KAGVTQTPRYLIKTRGQQVTLSCSPISGHRSVSWYQQTPGQGLQFLFEYFSETQRNKGNFPGRFSGRQFSNSRSEMNVSTLELGDSALYLCASSFGSRIGDTGELFFGEGSRLTVL.

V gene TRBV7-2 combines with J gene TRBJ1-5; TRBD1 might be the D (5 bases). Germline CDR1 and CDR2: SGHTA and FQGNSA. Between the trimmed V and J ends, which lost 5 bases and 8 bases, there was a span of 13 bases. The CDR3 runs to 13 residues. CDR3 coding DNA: TGTGCCAGCAGCCCATGGGGGGGGAAGCCCCAGCATTTT. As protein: CASSPWGGKPQHF.

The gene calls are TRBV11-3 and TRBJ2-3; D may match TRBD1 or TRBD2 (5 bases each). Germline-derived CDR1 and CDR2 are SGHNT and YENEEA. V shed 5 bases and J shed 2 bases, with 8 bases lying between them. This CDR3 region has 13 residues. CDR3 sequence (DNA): TGTGCCAGCAGCAAAGGGACCACAGATACGCAGTATTTT. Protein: CASSKGTTDTQYF.

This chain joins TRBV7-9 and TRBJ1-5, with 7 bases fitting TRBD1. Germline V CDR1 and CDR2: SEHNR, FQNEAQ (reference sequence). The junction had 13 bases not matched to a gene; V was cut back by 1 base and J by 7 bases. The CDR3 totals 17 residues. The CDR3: CASSLVTGVGLGQPQHF. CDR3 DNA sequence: TGTGCCAGCAGCTTAGTTACAGGGGTAGGGCTGGGCCAGCCCCAGCATTTT.

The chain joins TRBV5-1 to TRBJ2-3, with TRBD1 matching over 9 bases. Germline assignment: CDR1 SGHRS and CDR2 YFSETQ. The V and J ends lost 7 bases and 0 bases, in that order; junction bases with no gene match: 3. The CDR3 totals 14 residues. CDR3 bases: TGCGCCAGCCGACAGGGGGGAAGCACAGATACGCAGTATTTT. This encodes CASRQGGSTDTQYF. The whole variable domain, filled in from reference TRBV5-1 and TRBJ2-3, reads KAGVTQTPRYLIKTRGQQVTLSCSPISGHRSVSWYQQTPGQGLQFLFEYFSETQRNKGNFPGRFSGRQFSNSRSEMNVSTLELGDSALYLCASRQGGSTDTQYFGPGTRLTVL.

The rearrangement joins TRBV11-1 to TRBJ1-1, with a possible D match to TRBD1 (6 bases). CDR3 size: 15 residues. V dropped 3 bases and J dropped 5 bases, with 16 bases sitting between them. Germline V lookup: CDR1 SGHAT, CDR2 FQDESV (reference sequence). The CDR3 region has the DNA TGTGCCAGCAGCTTTGGGACACGGGCAAAGACTGAAGCTTTCTTT. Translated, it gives CASSFGTRAKTEAFF.

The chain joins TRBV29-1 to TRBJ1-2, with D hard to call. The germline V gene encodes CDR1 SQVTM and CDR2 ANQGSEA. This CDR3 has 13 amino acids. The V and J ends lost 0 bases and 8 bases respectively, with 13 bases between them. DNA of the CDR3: TGCAGCGTTGAAGACGTAGGGAGGATCGGCTACACCTTC. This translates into CSVEDVGRIGYTF.

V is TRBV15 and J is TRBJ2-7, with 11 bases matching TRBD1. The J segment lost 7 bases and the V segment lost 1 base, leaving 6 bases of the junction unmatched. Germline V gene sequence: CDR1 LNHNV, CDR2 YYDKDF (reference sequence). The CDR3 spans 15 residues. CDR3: CATSRGGQGAWEQYF. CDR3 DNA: TGTGCCACCAGCAGAGGTGGACAGGGGGCTTGGGAGCAGTACTTC.

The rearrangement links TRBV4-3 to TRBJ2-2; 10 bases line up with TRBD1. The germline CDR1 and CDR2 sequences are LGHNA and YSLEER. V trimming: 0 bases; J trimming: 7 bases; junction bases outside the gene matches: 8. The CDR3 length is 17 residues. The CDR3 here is CASSQDTTGGNGGELFF. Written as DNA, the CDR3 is TGCGCCAGCAGCCAAGATACGACAGGGGGCAATGGCGGGGAGCTGTTTTTT.

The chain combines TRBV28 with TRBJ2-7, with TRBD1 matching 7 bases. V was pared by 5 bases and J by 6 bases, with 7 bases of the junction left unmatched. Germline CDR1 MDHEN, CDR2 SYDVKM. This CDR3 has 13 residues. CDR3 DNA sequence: TGTGCCAGCAGTGCTACAGGGGTGGGCGAGCAGTACTTC. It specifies CASSATGVGEQYF.

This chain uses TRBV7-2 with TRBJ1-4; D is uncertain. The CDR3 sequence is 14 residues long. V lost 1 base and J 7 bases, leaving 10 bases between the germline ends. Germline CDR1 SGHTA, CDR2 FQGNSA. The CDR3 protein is CASSLGAGGEKLFF. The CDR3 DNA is TGTGCCAGCAGCTTAGGGGCAGGTGGTGAAAAACTGTTTTTT.

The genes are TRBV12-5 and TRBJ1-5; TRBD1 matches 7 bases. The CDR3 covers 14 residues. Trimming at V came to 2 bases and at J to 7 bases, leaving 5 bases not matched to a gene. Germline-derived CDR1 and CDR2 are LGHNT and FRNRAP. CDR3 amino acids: CASGLTGVRQPQHF. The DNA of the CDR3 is TGTGCTAGTGGTTTGACAGGGGTTAGGCAGCCCCAGCATTTT.